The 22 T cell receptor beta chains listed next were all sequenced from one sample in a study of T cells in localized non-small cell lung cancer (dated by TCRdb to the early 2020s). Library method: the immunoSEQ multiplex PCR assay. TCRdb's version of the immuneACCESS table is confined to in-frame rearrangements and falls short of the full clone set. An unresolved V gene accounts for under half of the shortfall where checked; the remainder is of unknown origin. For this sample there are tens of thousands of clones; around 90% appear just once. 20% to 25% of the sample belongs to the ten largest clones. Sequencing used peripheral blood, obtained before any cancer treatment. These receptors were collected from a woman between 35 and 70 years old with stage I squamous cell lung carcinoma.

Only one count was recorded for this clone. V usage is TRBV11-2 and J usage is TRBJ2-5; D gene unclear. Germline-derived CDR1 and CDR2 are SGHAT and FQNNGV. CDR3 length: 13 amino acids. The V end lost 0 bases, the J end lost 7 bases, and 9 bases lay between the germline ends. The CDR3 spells CASSLDTGLTQYF. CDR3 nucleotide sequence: TGTGCCAGCAGCTTAGATACCGGGTTGACCCAGTACTTC.

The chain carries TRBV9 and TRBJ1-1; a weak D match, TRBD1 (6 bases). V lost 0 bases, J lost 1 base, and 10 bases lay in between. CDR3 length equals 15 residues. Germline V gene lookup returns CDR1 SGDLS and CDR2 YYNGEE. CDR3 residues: CASSVAGRGNTEAFF. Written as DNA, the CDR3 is TGTGCCAGCAGCGTAGCGGGCAGGGGGAACACTGAAGCTTTCTTT. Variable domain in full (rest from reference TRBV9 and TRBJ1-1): DSGVTQTPKHLITATGQRVTLRCSPRSGDLSVYWYQQSLDQGLQFLIQYYNGEERAKGNILERFSAQQFPDLHSELNLSSLELGDSALYFCASSVAGRGNTEAFFGQGTRLTVV.

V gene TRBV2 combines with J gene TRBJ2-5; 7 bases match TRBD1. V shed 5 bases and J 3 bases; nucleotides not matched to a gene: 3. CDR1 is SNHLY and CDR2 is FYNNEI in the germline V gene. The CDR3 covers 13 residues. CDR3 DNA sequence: TGTGCCAGCAGTCTAGACAGGGAAGAGACCCAGTACTTC. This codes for CASSLDREETQYF.

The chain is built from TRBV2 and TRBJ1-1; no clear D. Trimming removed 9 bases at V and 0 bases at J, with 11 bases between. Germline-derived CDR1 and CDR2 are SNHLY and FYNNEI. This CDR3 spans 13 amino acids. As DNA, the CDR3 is TGTGCCAGTTCAGGTCAGCTGAACACTGAAGCTTTCTTT. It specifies CASSGQLNTEAFF.

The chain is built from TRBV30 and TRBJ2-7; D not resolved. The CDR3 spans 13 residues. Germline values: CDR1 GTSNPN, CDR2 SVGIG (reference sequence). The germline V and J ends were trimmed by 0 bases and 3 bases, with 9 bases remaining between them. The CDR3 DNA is TGTGCCTGGAGTGTACTGGGGAACTACGAGCAGTACTTC. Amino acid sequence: CAWSVLGNYEQYF.

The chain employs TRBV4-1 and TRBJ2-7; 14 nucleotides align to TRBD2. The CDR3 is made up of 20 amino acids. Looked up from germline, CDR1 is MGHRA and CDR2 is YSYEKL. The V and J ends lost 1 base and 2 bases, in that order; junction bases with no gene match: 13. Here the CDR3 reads CASSQAIGGLAGGPTYEQYF. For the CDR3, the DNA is TGCGCCAGCAGCCAAGCGATTGGCGGACTAGCGGGGGGCCCTACCTACGAGCAGTACTTC.

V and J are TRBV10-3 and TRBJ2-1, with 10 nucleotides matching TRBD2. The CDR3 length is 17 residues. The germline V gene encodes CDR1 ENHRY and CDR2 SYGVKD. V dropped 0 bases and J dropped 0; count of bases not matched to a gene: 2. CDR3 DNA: TGTGCCATCAGTGAGTCCAAGCGGGGGGGCTCCTACAATGAGCAGTTCTTC. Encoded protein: CAISESKRGGSYNEQFF.

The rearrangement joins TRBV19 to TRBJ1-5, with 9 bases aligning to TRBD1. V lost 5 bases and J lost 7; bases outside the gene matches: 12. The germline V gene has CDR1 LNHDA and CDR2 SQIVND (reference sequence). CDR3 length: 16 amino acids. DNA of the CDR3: TGTGCCAGTAGTCCATTGACAGGGGGGTTGAGGCAGCCCCAGCATTTT. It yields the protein CASSPLTGGLRQPQHF.

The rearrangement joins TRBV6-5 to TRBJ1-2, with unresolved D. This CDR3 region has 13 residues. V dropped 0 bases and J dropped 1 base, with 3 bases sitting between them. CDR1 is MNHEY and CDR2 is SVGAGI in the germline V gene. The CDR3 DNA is TGTGCCAGCAGTTACTCGAGTAACTATGGCTACACCTTC. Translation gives CASSYSSNYGYTF.

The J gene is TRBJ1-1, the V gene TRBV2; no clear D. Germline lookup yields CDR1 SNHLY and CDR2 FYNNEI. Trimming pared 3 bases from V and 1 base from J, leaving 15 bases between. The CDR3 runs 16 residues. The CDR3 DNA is TGTGCCAGCAGTGACCGCTTAGGTTCCGCGAACACTGAAGCTTTCTTT. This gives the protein CASSDRLGSANTEAFF.

The CDR3 spells CASTPTGGTNTGELFF. The CDR3 nucleotides read TGTGCCAGCACCCCGACAGGGGGGACGAACACCGGGGAGCTGTTTTTT. The rearrangement links TRBV11-1 to TRBJ2-2; 9 bases map to TRBD1. The junction had 6 bases not matched to a gene; V was cut back by 7 bases and J by 0 bases. The CDR3 covers 16 residues. The germline gives CDR1 SGHAT, CDR2 FQDESV (reference sequence).

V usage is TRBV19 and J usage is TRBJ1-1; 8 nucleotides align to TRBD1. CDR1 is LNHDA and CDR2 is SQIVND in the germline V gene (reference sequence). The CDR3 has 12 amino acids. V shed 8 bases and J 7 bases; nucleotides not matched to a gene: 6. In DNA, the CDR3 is TGTGCCAGTGCGGACAGGGTTAATGAAGCTTTCTTT. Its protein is CASADRVNEAFF.

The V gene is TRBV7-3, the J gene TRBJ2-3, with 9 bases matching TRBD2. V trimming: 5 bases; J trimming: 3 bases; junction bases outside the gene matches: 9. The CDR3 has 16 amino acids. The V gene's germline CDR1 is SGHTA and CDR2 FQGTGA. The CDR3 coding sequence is TGTGCCAGCAGCCCCCGTGGTAGCGGGGGAACAGATACGCAGTATTTT. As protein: CASSPRGSGGTDTQYF.

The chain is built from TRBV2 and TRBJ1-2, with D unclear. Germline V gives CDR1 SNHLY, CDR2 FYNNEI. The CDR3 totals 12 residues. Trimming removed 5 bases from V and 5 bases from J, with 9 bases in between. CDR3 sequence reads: CASSSGRYGYTF. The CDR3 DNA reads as TGTGCCAGCAGTTCCGGCCGTTATGGCTACACCTTC.

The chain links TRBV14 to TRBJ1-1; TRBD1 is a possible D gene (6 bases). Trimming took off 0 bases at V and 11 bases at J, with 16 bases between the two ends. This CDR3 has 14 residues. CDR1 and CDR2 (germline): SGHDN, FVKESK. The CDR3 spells CASSQDWGASGAFF. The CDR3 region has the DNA TGTGCCAGCAGCCAAGATTGGGGGGCCTCCGGGGCTTTCTTT.

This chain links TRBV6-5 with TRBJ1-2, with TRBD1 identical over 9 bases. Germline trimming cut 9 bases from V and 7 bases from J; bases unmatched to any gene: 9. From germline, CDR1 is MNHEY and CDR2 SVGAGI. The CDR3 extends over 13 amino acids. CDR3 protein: CASLPDRGGGYTF. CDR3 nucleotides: TGTGCCAGTCTACCGGACAGGGGCGGTGGCTACACCTTC.

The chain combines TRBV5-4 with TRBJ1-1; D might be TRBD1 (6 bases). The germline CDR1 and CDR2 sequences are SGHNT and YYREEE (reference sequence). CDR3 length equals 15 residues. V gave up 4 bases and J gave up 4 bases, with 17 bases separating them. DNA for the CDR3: TGTGCCAGCAGCGTACAGGGTGGGTCGTTCACTGAAGCTTTCTTT. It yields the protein CASSVQGGSFTEAFF.

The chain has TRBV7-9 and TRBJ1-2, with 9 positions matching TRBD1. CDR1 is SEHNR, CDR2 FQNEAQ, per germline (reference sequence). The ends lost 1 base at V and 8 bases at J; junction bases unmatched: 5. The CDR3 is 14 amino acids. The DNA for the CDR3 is TGTGCCAGCAGCTTAGATGGACAGGGGACAGGCTACACCTTC. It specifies CASSLDGQGTGYTF.

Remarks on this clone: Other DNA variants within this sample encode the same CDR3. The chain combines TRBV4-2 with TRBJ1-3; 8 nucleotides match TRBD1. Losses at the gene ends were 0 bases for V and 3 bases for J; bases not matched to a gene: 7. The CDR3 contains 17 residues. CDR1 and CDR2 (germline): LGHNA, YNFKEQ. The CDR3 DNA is TGTGCCAGCAGCCAAGATGGTCAGGGGGCGCGTGGAAACACCATATATTTT. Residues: CASSQDGQGARGNTIYF.

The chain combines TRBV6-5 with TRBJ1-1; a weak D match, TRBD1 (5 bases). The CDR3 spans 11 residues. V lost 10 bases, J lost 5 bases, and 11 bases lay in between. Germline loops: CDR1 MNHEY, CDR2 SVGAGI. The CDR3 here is CATATETEAFF. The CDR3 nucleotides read TGTGCCACCGCGACAGAAACTGAAGCTTTCTTT.

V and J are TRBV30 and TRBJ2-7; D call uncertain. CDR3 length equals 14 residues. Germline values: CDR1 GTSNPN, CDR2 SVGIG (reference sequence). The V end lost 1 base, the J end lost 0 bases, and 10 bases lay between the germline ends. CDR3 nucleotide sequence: TGTGCCTGGAGTGAGTGGCACGGCTCCTACGAGCAGTACTTC. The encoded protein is CAWSEWHGSYEQYF.

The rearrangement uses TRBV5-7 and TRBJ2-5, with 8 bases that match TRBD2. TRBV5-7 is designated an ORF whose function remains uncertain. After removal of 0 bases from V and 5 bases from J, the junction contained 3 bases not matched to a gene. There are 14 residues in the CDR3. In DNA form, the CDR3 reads TGTGCCAGCAGCTTGGCGGGGGGGGCCGAGACCCAGTACTTC. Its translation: CASSLAGGAETQYF.